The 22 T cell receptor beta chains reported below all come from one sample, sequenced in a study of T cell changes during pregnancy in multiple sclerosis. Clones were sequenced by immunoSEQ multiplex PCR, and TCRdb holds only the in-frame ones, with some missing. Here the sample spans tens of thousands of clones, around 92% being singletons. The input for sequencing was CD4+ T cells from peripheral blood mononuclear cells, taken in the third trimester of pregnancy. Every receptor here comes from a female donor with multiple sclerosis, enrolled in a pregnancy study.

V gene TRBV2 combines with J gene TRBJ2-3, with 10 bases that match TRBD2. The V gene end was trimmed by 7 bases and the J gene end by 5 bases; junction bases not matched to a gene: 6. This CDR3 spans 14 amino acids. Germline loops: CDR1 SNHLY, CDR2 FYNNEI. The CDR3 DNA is TGTGCCAGCAAGCGGGAGGGCCCTGGAGATACGCAGTATTTT. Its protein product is CASKREGPGDTQYF. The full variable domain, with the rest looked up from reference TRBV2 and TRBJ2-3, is EPEVTQTPSHQVTQMGQEVILRCVPISNHLYFYWYRQILGQKVEFLVSFYNNEISEKSEIFDDQFSVERPDGSNFTLKIRSTKLEDSAMYFCASKREGPGDTQYFGPGTRLTVL.

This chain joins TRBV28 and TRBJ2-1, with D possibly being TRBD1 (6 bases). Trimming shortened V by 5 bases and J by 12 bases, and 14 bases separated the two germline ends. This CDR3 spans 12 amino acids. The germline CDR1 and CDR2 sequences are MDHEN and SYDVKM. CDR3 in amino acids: CASSTGTRAQFF. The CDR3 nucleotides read TGTGCCAGCAGTACAGGGACACGGGCGCAGTTCTTC.

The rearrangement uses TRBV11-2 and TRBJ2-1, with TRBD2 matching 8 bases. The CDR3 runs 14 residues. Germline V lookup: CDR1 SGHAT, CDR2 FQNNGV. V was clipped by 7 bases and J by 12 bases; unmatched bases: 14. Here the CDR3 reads CASNREGILNRQFF. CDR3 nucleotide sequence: TGTGCCAGCAACCGGGAGGGAATTTTAAATCGGCAGTTCTTC.

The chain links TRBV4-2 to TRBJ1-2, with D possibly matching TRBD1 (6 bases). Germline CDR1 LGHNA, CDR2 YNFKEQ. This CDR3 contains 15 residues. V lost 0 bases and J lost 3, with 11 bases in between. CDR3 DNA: TGTGCCAGCAGCCAAGATTCAGGGGAAGACTATGGCTACACCTTC. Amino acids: CASSQDSGEDYGYTF.

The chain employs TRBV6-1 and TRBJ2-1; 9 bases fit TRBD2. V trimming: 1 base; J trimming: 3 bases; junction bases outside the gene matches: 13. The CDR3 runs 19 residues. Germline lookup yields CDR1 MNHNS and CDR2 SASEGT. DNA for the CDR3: TGTGCCAGCAGTGAAGGGCAGGGGATGACTAGCGGTAGCTACAATGAGCAGTTCTTC. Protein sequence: CASSEGQGMTSGSYNEQFF.

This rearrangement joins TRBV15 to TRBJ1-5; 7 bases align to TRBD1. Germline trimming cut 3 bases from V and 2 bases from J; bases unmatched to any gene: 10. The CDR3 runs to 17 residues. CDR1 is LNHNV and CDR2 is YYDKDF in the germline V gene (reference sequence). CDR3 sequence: CATSSRQGMYGNQPQHF. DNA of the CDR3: TGTGCCACCAGCAGCCGACAGGGAATGTATGGCAATCAGCCCCAGCATTTT. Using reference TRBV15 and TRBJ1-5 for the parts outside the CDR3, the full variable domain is DAMVIQNPRYQVTQFGKPVTLSCSQTLNHNVMYWYQQKSSQAPKLLFHYYDKDFNNEADTPDNFQSRRPNTSFCFLDIRSPGLGDTAMYLCATSSRQGMYGNQPQHFGDGTRLSIL.

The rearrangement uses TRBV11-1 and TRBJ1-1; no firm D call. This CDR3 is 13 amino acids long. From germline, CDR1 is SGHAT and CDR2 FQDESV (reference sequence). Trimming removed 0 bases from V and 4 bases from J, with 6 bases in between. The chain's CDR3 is CASSLARGTEAFF. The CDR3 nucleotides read TGTGCCAGCAGCTTAGCCCGGGGCACTGAAGCTTTCTTT.

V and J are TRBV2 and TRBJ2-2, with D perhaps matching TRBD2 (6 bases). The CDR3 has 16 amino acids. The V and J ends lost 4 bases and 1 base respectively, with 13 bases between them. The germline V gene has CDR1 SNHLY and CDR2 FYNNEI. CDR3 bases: TGTGCCAGCAGTGTCGCGGGACCGCTGAACACCGGGGAGCTGTTTTTT. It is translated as CASSVAGPLNTGELFF.

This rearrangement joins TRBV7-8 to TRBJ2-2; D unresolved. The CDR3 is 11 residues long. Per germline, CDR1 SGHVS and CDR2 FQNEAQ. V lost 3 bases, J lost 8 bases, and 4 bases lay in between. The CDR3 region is CASSLSGELFF. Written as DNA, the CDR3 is TGTGCCAGCAGCTTGAGTGGGGAGCTGTTTTTT.

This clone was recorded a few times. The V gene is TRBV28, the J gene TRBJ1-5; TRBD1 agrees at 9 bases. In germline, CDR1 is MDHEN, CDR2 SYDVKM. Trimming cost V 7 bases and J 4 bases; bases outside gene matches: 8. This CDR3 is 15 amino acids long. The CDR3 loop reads CASTQQGALNQPQHF. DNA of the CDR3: TGTGCCAGCACCCAACAGGGGGCCCTAAATCAGCCCCAGCATTTT.

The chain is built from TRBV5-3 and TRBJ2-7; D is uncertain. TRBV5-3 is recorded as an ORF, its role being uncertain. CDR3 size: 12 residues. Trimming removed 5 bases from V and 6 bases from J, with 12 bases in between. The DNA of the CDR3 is TGTGCCAGAAGTCGTGGGCAAGCCGAGCAGTACTTC. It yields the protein CARSRGQAEQYF.

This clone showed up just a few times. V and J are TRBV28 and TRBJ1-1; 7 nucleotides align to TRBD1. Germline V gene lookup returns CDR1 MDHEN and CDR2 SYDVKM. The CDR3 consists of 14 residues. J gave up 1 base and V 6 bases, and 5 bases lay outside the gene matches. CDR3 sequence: CASRAGGTNTEAFF. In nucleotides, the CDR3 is TGTGCCAGCAGGGCAGGGGGGACGAACACTGAAGCTTTCTTT. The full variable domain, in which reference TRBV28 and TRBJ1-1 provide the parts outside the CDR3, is DVKVTQSSRYLVKRTGEKVFLECVQDMDHENMFWYRQDPGLGLRLIYFSYDVKMKEKGDIPEGYSVSREKKERFSLILESASTNQTSMYLCASRAGGTNTEAFFGQGTRLTVV.

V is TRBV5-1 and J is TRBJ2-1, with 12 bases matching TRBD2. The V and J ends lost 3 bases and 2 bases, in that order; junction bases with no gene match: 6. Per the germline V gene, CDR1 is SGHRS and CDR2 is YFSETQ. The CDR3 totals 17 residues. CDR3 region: CASSSQTSGRPYNEQFF. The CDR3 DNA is TGCGCCAGCAGCTCGCAGACTAGCGGGAGACCCTACAATGAGCAGTTCTTC.

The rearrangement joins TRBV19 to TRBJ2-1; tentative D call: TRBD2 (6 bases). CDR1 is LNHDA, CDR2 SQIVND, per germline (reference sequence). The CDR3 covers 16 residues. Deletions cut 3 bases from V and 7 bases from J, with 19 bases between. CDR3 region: CASSINTGGSYNEQFF. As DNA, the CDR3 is TGTGCCAGTAGTATCAATACTGGAGGGAGTTATAATGAGCAGTTCTTC.

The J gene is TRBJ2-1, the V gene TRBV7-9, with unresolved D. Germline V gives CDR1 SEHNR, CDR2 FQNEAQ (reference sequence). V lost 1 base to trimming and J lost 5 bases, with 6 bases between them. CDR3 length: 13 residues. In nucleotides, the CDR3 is TGTGCCAGCAGCTTAGACTTAAACAATGAGCAGTTCTTC. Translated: CASSLDLNNEQFF.

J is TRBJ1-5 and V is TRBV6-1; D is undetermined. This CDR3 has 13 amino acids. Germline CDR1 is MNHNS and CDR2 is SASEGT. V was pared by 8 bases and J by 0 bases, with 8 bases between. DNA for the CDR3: TGTGCCAGCGAGGTATCTAGCAATCAGCCCCAGCATTTT. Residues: CASEVSSNQPQHF.

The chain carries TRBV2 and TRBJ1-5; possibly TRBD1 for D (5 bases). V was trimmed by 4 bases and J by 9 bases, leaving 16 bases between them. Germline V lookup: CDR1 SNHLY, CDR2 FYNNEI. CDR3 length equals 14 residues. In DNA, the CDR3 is TGTGCCAGCAGTGCTGTTACAGGTCGAGGGCCCCAGCATTTT. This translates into CASSAVTGRGPQHF.

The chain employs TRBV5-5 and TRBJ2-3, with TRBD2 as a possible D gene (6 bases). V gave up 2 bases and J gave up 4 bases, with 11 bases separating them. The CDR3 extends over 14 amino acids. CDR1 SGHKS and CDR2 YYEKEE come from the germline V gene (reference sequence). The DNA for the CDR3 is TGTGCCAGCAGCTTCCTCGGGAGTGCAGATACGCAGTATTTT. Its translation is CASSFLGSADTQYF.

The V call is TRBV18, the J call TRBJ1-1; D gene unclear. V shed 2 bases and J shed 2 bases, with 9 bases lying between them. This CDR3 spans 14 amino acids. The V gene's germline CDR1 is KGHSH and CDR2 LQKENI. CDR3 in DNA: TGTGCCAGCTCACCAATAGCAGCTAACACTGAAGCTTTCTTT. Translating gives CASSPIAANTEAFF. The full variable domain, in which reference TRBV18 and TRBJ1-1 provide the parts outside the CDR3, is NAGVMQNPRHLVRRRGQEARLRCSPMKGHSHVYWYRQLPEEGLKFMVYLQKENIIDESGMPKERFSAEFPKEGPSILRIQQVVRGDSAAYFCASSPIAANTEAFFGQGTRLTVV.

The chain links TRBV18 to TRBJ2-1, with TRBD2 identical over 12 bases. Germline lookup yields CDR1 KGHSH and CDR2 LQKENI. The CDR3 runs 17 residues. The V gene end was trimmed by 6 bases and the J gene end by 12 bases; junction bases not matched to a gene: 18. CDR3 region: CASSPPKAGTSGHRQFF. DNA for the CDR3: TGTGCCAGCTCCCCGCCCAAAGCCGGGACTAGCGGGCATAGGCAGTTCTTC.

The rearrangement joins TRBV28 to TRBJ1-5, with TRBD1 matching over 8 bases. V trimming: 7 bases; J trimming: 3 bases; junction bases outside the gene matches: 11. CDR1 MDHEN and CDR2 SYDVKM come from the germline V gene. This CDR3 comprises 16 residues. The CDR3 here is CASTKARDRYNQPQHF. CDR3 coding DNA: TGTGCCAGCACTAAGGCCCGGGACAGGTACAATCAGCCCCAGCATTTT.

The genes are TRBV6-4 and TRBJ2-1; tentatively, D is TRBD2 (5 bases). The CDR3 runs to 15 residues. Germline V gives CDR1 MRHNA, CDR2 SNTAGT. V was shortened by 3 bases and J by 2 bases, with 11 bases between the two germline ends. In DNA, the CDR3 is TGTGCCAGCAGTGAGGTGGTGGGAGCCTACAATGAGCAGTTCTTC. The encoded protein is CASSEVVGAYNEQFF.